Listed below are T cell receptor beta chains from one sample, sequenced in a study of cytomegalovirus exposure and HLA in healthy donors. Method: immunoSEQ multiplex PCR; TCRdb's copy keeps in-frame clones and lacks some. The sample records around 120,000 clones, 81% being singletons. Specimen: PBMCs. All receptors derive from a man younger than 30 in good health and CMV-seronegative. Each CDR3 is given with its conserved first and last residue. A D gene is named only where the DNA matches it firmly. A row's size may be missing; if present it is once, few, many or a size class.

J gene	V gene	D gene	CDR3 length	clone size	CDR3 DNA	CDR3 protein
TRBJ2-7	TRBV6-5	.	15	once	TGTGCCAGCAGTTACTTAGCAGGGATCCCCTACGAGCAGTACTTC	CASSYLAGIPYEQYF
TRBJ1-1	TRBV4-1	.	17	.	TGCGCCAGCAGCCAACCCGCCGAGCGTTTCTCGGGCACTGAAGCTTTCTTT	CASSQPAERFSGTEAFF
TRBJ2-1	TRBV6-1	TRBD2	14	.	TGTGCCAGCAGTGAAGCGGGGGGGTACAATGAGCAGTTCTTC	CASSEAGGYNEQFF
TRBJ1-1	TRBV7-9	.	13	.	TGTGCCAGCAGCCCTCAAGGACGACTAGAAGCTTTCTTT	CASSPQGRLEAFF
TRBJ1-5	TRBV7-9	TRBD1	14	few	TGTGCCAGCAGCCTCGACAGGGTAGATCAGCCCCAGCATTTT	CASSLDRVDQPQHF
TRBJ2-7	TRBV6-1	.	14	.	TGTGCCAGCAGTGAATCGTGGGGCGGCCGCGAGCAGTACTTC	CASSESWGGREQYF
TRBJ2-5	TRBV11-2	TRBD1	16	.	TGTGCCAGCAGCTCCCCGGGACAGGGCTTTGAAGAGACCCAGTACTTC	CASSSPGQGFEETQYF
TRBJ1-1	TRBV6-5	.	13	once	TGTGCCAGCAGCGGCGACAGAGTTTATGAAGCTTTCTTT	CASSGDRVYEAFF
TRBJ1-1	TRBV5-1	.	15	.	TGCGCCAGCAGCGAACTAAGGGTGAAGGGGACTGAAGCTTTCTTT	CASSELRVKGTEAFF
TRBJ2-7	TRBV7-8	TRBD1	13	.	TGTGCCAGCAGCTTACAGGGGGCCTACGAGCAGTACTTC	CASSLQGAYEQYF
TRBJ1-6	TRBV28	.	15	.	TGTGCCAGCAGTTTTACAGGCCCGGCCAACTCACCCCTCCACTTT	CASSFTGPANSPLHF
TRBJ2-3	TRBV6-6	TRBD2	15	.	TGTGCCAGCCCACCGGCGGGGGGGCTGGTAGATACGCAGTATTTT	CASPPAGGLVDTQYF
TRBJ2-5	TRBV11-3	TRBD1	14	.	TGTGCCAGCAGTAAAAGTCGACAGGGAGAGACCCAGTACTTC	CASSKSRQGETQYF
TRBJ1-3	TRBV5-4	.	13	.	TGTGCCAGCAGCTTGGTATCTGGAAACACCATATATTTT	CASSLVSGNTIYF
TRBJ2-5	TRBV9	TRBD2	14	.	TGTGCCAGCAGCGTACATAGCGGGGAAGAGACCCAGTACTTC	CASSVHSGEETQYF
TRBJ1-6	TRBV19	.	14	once	TGTGCCAGTGCCTTCTTGGACACAAATTCACCCCTCCACTTT	CASAFLDTNSPLHF
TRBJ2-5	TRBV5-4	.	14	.	TGTGCCAGCAGCCCGGGAGAAACGGTAGAGACCCAGTACTTC	CASSPGETVETQYF
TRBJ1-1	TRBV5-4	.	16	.	TGTGCCAGCAGCACCGGCGGGGGGGGTCCGAACACTGAAGCTTTCTTT	CASSTGGGGPNTEAFF
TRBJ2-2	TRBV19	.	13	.	TGTGCCAGTAAGAGGTCGCTGGCCGGGGAGCTGTTTTTT	CASKRSLAGELFF
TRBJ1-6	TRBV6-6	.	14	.	TGTGCCAGCAGTCCTAGCCCAGAATATTCACCCCTCCACTTT	CASSPSPEYSPLHF
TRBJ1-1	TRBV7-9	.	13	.	TGTGCCAGCAGTCCCGTCCGGAACACTGAAGCTTTCTTT	CASSPVRNTEAFF
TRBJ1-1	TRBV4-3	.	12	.	TGCGCCAGCAGCCTCGACAGGATAGAAGCTTTCTTT	CASSLDRIEAFF
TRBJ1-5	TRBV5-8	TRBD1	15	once	TGTGCCAGCAGCCGGGACAGGGCCTTCAATCAGCCCCAGCATTTT	CASSRDRAFNQPQHF